Listed here is a single TCR beta chain. The source of the sample is a study of blood T cell repertoires in COVID-19. Study in general: Spain, Italy and the United States supplied samples that represented acute and convalescent COVID-19.

Trimming removed 2 bases from V and 2 bases from J; junction bases left unmatched: 1. The length of the CDR3 is 15 residues. Germline CDR1 reads SGHTS; CDR2 reads YDEGEE. In the source study's methods: Amplification of reference gene primers was used by the study to estimate nucleated cell counts. Only in-frame clones appear in the TCRdb table, and some are missing; sequencing was by immunoSEQ multiplex PCR. The DNA was the basis for D and trimming; V, J and clone size are from that table. The sample has around 40,000 clones; 70% to 90% are singletons. The sequencing sample was made of peripheral blood. The TCR originated in a human donor in a cohort sampled during active COVID-19. The chain joins TRBV5-8 to TRBJ2-3, with 11 positions matching TRBD2. CDR3 in DNA: TGTGCCAGCAGCTTTAGCGGGGGGGACACAGATACGCAGTATTTT. This encodes CASSFSGGDTDTQYF.